The rows below give T cell receptor beta chains drawn from one sample of a study of a mutant IDH1 vaccine in newly diagnosed glioma. These TCRs are of unknown antigen specificity. Sequencing used immunoSEQ multiplex PCR; TCRdb keeps in-frame clones, though not all of them. The sample includes about 62,000 clones, 89% seen only once; the top ten take 1.9%. The sample consisted of PBMCs, taken from a glioma patient whose treatment included an IDH1 peptide vaccine. The receptors here all came from a man aged 35-49 years with glioma. The CDR3 runs from the conserved cysteine through the conserved F or W. D genes are given only for firm matches. The size of a clone is reported for some rows only, either as once, few or many, or as a class for expanded clones.

-	TRBJ1-2	-	TRBV6-1	TGTGCCAGCAGTGATTACCTGGAGCCGTACCCTGACTATGGCTACACCTTC	CASSDYLEPYPDYGYTF
few	TRBJ2-1	-	TRBV9	TGTGCCAGCAGCCCAGGGGGGGGAGGGTACAATGAGCAGTTCTTC	CASSPGGGGYNEQFF
-	TRBJ2-7	-	TRBV2	TGTGCCAGCAGTTTCTACTACGAGCAGTACTTC	CASSFYYEQYF
-	TRBJ1-2	-	TRBV30	TGTGCCTGGAGTGAGGGGGGCGACTATGGCTACACCTTC	CAWSEGGDYGYTF
-	TRBJ1-1	-	TRBV5-1	TGCGCCAGCAGCTCCAGGGGTTTATTCACTGAAGCTTTCTTT	CASSSRGLFTEAFF
-	TRBJ2-1	-	TRBV19	TGTGCCAGTAAGGTAGGCGGAAGAGGGGAGCAGTTCTTC	CASKVGGRGEQFF
-	TRBJ2-5	TRBD1	TRBV2	TGTGCCAGCCGAGGGACAGGGATAGAACAAGAGACCCAGTACTTC	CASRGTGIEQETQYF
-	TRBJ2-2	-	TRBV5-4	TGTGCCAGCAGCTTGGATTCAGGGACACGGAACACCGGGGAGCTGTTTTTT	CASSLDSGTRNTGELFF
-	TRBJ1-2	TRBD1	TRBV28	TGTGCCAGCAGTGACAGGGTCTGGGGCTACACCTTC	CASSDRVWGYTF
-	TRBJ1-5	-	TRBV27	TGTGCCAGCAGGCCACATAGCAATCAGCCCCAGCATTTT	CASRPHSNQPQHF
-	TRBJ2-7	-	TRBV7-2	TGTGCCAGCAGCCCGACTAGTAATGGCGAGCAGTACTTC	CASSPTSNGEQYF
-	TRBJ2-5	-	TRBV11-1	TGTGCCAGCAGCTTATGGCACCAGGAGGGAGAGACCCAGTACTTC	CASSLWHQEGETQYF
-	TRBJ2-3	TRBD1	TRBV19	TGTGCCAGTAGTATTGGCACAGGGGGACTCACAGATACGCAGTATTTT	CASSIGTGGLTDTQYF
-	TRBJ1-1	-	TRBV6-5	TGTGCCAGCAGTCCCCACCGCGACCGCCAGGAGTTGGGGATCTTT	CASSPHRDRQELGIF
-	TRBJ1-1	-	TRBV19	TGTGCCAGTAGTATAGATCGCCCAGGGTGGGTCGCTGAAGCTTTCTTT	CASSIDRPGWVAEAFF
-	TRBJ2-5	-	TRBV28	TGTGCCAGCAGTTTGTTGGACTATGCAGAGACCCAGTACTTC	CASSLLDYAETQYF
-	TRBJ2-3	-	TRBV4-1	TGCGCCAGCAGCCAATCCCCCTCGGTGAGCACAGATACGCAGTATTTT	CASSQSPSVSTDTQYF
-	TRBJ1-4	-	TRBV7-9	TGTGCCAGCAGCTTAGGGCGGGGTAATCGTAGAAATGAAAAACTGTTTTTT	CASSLGRGNRRNEKLFF
-	TRBJ2-6	-	TRBV28	TGTGCCAGCAGTCTCCCCGAGGGGACTGGGGCCAACGTCCTGACTTTC	CASSLPEGTGANVLTF
-	TRBJ1-6	-	TRBV7-2	TGTGCCAGCAGCTCTTACAGGGATTCACCCCTCCACTTT	CASSSYRDSPLHF
-	TRBJ1-2	-	TRBV7-6	TGTGCCAGCAGCTTATCCCGGGGTGGCTACACCTTC	CASSLSRGGYTF
once	TRBJ2-7	-	TRBV6-5	TGTGCCAGCAGTTACGGGACGCAGTTCTACGAGCAGTACTTC	CASSYGTQFYEQYF
-	TRBJ2-3	TRBD2	TRBV6-4	TGTGCCAGCAGTGTGACTAGCGGGGGATTGGGCACAGATACGCAGTATTTT	CASSVTSGGLGTDTQYF
-	TRBJ2-1	TRBD2	TRBV7-2	TGTGCCAGCAGCTCAGAAGCTAGCGGGAGCCATGAGCAGTTCTTC	CASSSEASGSHEQFF
-	TRBJ1-4	-	TRBV5-1	TGCGCCAGCAGCTTGGCCGGGGGACCTTCGGAAAAACTGTTTTTT	CASSLAGGPSEKLFF
-	TRBJ1-1	TRBD1	TRBV10-1	TGCGCCAACCGGAGCGGGACAGTATTGAACACTGAAGCTTTCTTT	CANRSGTVLNTEAFF
-	TRBJ1-2	-	TRBV11-2	TGTGCCAGCAGCCTTAGCCCCGACAGCCCGACCTATGGCTACACCTTC	CASSLSPDSPTYGYTF
-	TRBJ2-5	TRBD1	TRBV28	TGTGCCAGCAGTCCGGACAGGGAAGGGGGAGAGACCCAGTACTTC	CASSPDREGGETQYF
-	TRBJ2-2	-	TRBV11-2	TGTGCCAGCAGCTTAGAGAGGCAATCCGGGGAGCTGTTTTTT	CASSLERQSGELFF
-	TRBJ1-5	TRBD1	TRBV5-6	TGTGCCAGCAGCTTGGGGACAGGGGGCGGGAAGCCCCAGCATTTT	CASSLGTGGGKPQHF
-	TRBJ1-2	-	TRBV5-1	TGCGCCAGCAGCTTGGGGGGGAGCGTTCCTGGCTACACCTTC	CASSLGGSVPGYTF
-	TRBJ2-7	-	TRBV15	TGTGCCACCAGCTGTCGAGCGGTGAGCTCCTACGAGCAGTACTTC	CATSCRAVSSYEQYF
-	TRBJ2-3	-	TRBV19	TGTGCCAGTAGATCGAGGAGGGGGGAGAGAACAGATACGCAGTATTTT	CASRSRRGERTDTQYF
-	TRBJ2-7	-	TRBV6-1	TGTGCCAGCAGACCTCCGGGAACAGCCTACGAGCAGTACTTC	CASRPPGTAYEQYF
-	TRBJ1-2	TRBD1	TRBV18	TGTGCCAGCTCACCCGAGACAGGGCCCTATGGCTACACCTTC	CASSPETGPYGYTF
-	TRBJ1-1	TRBD1	TRBV5-1	TGCGCCAGCAGCCCCAGACAGGGGGTGAACACTGAAGCTTTCTTT	CASSPRQGVNTEAFF
-	TRBJ1-3	-	TRBV5-4	TGTGCCACCCAACCAAACACCATATATTTT	CATQPNTIYF
-	TRBJ2-5	-	TRBV7-2	TGTGCCAGCAGCATCCGAGCTAGGGGAGAGACCCAGTACTTC	CASSIRARGETQYF
-	TRBJ1-2	-	TRBV5-4	TGTGCCAGCAGCTTGGGGCAGGGTCCCTATGGCTACACCTTC	CASSLGQGPYGYTF
-	TRBJ1-5	-	TRBV2	TGTGCCAGCAGTGAAAGTAGGTGGACAGTACATTTT	CASSESRWTVHF
-	TRBJ2-2	TRBD1	TRBV7-6	TGTGCCAGCAGCAGCCGGACAGGGAGGACCGGGGAGCTGTTTTTT	CASSSRTGRTGELFF
-	TRBJ2-3	-	TRBV28	TGTGCCAGCAGTTTATCAGTGGATACGCAGTATTTT	CASSLSVDTQYF
-	TRBJ2-7	TRBD2	TRBV7-2	TGTGCCAGCAGCTTAATGGGACTAGCGGTTTACGAGCAGTACTTC	CASSLMGLAVYEQYF
-	TRBJ2-1	-	TRBV7-9	TGTGCCAGCAGCTCATGGGCGGGGGCGCAGAACAATGAGCAGTTCTTC	CASSSWAGAQNNEQFF
once	TRBJ1-2	-	TRBV10-2	TGCGCCAGCAGGGGGTGGTCGGGGCCTGATGGCTACACCTTC	CASRGWSGPDGYTF
-	TRBJ1-5	TRBD1	TRBV19	TGTGCCAGTAGTACACCGACAGGGTATAGGAATCAGCCCCAGCATTTT	CASSTPTGYRNQPQHF
once	TRBJ1-3	-	TRBV28	TGTGCCAGTGCGAGGCAGGGGAGCTCTGGAAACACCATATATTTT	CASARQGSSGNTIYF
-	TRBJ2-5	TRBD1	TRBV29-1	TGCAGCGTCGCAGGGGGCTCCCTTCAAGAGACCCAGTACTTC	CSVAGGSLQETQYF
few	TRBJ1-5	-	TRBV27	TGTGCCAGCAGCCCTACAGGGATATCGCAGCCCCAGCATTTT	CASSPTGISQPQHF
-	TRBJ1-1	-	TRBV5-1	TGCGCCAGCAGCGCCCAGCTCATGGAGACTGAAGCTTTCTTT	CASSAQLMETEAFF
-	TRBJ1-5	-	TRBV6-1	TGTGCCAGCAGTGAAACTCGGGATCAGCCCCAGCATTTT	CASSETRDQPQHF
-	TRBJ2-3	-	TRBV6-6	TGTGCCAGCAGTTACACAACAGAGGCAGATACGCAGTATTTT	CASSYTTEADTQYF
-	TRBJ2-1	-	TRBV5-4	TGTGCCAGCAGCTCGAAACTAGCAGCCACCTACAATGAGCAGTTCTTC	CASSSKLAATYNEQFF
-	TRBJ2-1	-	TRBV6-1	TGTGCCAGCAGTGAAGTCTTCCGGGGCTACTCCTACAATGAGCAGTTCTTC	CASSEVFRGYSYNEQFF